The source of this T cell receptor beta chain is a study of T-cell memory formation after mild COVID-19 (dated by TCRdb to about 2021). About the full investigation: TCR sequence clusters from the two donors were found to be largely donor specific. T-cell clones expanding and contracting after mild COVID-19 in two donors were tracked by longitudinal TCRalpha and TCRbeta repertoire sequencing. Two young, previously healthy adult volunteers, one female and one male, were included in the cohort. Findings and caveats that apply to the study as a whole: From day 15 to 85, contracting clones showed balanced CD4/CD8 phenotypes, whereas a second wave of clones that expanded from day 15 to 37 leaned towards CD4+. Some responding clones were found in pre-infection memory, which suggests that pre-existing cross-reactive memory T cells took part in the SARS-CoV-2 response. The study included only a couple of mild cases, and larger cohorts that include severe cases with pre-infection samples were judged to be necessary. The second-wave clones that peaked on day 37 were not confirmed to be SARS-CoV-2 specific. Contracting CD4+ clones appeared mostly in the CM and EM memory subsets, whereas CD8+ clones were enriched in EMRA.

The instrument given in TCRdb is Illumina NovaSeq 6000. cDNA libraries for TCRalpha and TCRbeta were prepared by 5'RACE using constant-segment primers, with sample barcodes and unique molecular identifiers added. RNA was extracted from every sample with Trizol reagent. Library amplification was performed in two PCR steps, and a second sample barcode and Illumina TruSeq adapters were introduced in the second step. Libraries were sequenced on an Illumina NovaSeq with 2 x 150 bp paired-end reads. The published analysis was carried out like this. With migec v1.2.7, reads were demultiplexed and then collapsed into UMI-guided consensus sequences. Using mixcr v2.1.11, UMI consensuses were aligned to TRA and TRB V and J templates and then assembled into clonotypes. Expanded or contracted clonotypes were those called significant by both edgeR and NoisET, with noise models trained on biological replicates. For edgeR calls, the thresholds were a false discovery rate-adjusted p below 0.01 and a log2 fold-change of 1. PCA with hierarchical clustering of max-normalized trajectories of the 1000 most abundant clonotypes was used as exploratory dynamics analysis. Separately sequenced CD4+ and CD8+ repertoires were used to assign a CD4 or CD8 phenotype to each responding clone. TCRdb passed the public sequencing reads through fastp at Q25 and MiXCR, retaining productive beta sequences. Rows are unified per CDR3 protein, each entry keeping the most common DNA and genes. The V and J calls and clone size come from TCRdb's table, not from the authors' own analysis. The sample profile shows tens of thousands of distinct CDR3 sequences; roughly an eighth of them were found once. Around 27% of the sample belongs to the ten largest clones.

Ficoll-Paque density gradient centrifugation was the method used to isolate PBMCs. This clonotype was counted only a few times. Its antigen remains undetermined. The record has no base qualities; no much larger clone is one base away. From the cysteine through the phenylalanine, the CDR3 covers 12 amino acids. Kept here is only the CDR3 DNA, which spans 36 bases and is read in frame from base 1. V loses 1 base, J loses 5 bases, and the germline ends lie 5 bases apart. Reading the germline V gene gives CDR1 SGHTA and CDR2 FQGTGA. The sample was PBMCs or a T cell subset sorted from them (not recorded which). The chain is encoded by TRBV7-3 joined to TRBJ2-5, with no D gene named confidently. The TCR originated in an adult woman who had mild COVID-19 (a few samples of this study predate the infection). The sample titles of this study are shuffled in the database, so cell type and time point are left out; the donor was told from shared clones. The sequenced DNA: TGTGCCAGCAGCTTAAGACTGGAGACCCAGTACTTC. This gives the protein CASSLRLETQYF. With the rest looked up from the reference TRBV7-3 and TRBJ2-5 genes rather than sequenced, the full variable domain is GAGVSQTPSNKVTEKGKYVELRCDPISGHTALYWYRQSLGQGPEFLIYFQGTGAADDSGLPNDRFFAVRPEGSVSTLKIQRTERGDSAVYLCASSLRLETQYFGPGTRLLVL.